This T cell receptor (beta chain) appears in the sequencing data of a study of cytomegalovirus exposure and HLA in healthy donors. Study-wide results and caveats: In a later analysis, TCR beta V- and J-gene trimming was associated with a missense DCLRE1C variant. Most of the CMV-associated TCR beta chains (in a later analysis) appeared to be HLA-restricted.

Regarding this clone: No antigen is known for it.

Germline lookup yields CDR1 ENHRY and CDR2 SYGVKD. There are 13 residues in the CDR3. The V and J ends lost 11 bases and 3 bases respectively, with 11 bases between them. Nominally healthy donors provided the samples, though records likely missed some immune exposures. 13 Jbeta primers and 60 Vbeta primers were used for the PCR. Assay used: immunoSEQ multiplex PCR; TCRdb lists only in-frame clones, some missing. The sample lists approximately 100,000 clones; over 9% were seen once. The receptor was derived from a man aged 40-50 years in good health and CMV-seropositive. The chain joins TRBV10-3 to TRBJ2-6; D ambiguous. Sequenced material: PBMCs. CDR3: CAVLSGGANVLTF. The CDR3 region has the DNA TGTGCCGTCCTCTCGGGTGGGGCCAACGTCCTGACTTTC.